Listed here are 27 T cell receptor beta chains from one sample, sequenced in a study of cytomegalovirus exposure and HLA in healthy donors. This PCR relied on a set of 60 Vbeta primers and 13 Jbeta primers. Measured with immunoSEQ multiplex PCR; TCRdb has only the in-frame clones, and not every one. The sample lists some 110,000 clones, about four fifths seen once, with 2.5% to 3% in the top ten. Sequenced: PBMCs. These receptors all come from a woman under 30 in good health and CMV-seropositive.

This chain joins TRBV5-1 and TRBJ2-7; 11 bases are a match to TRBD2. Germline CDR1 is SGHRS and CDR2 is YFSETQ. With 1 base clipped from V and 7 bases from J, the junction kept 13 bases outside the gene matches. This CDR3 contains 17 residues. DNA of the CDR3: TGCGCCAGCAGCTTGCTGGGGGATAGCGGGAGGGCCCGTGAGCAGTACTTC. It translates to CASSLLGDSGRAREQYF.

This chain links TRBV7-8 with TRBJ2-2; 11 nucleotides agree with TRBD1. Germline CDR1 reads SGHVS; CDR2 reads FQNEAQ. With 1 base clipped from V and 7 bases from J, the junction kept 8 bases outside the gene matches. The CDR3 sequence is 17 residues long. CDR3 amino acids: CASSLVHGQGASGELFF. In DNA, the CDR3 is TGTGCCAGCAGCTTAGTACACGGACAGGGGGCTAGCGGGGAGCTGTTTTTT.

V gene TRBV9 combines with J gene TRBJ2-3; perhaps TRBD1 as D (6 bases). CDR3 size: 18 residues. Deletions cut 0 bases from V and 0 bases from J, with 17 bases between. CDR1 is SGDLS, CDR2 YYNGEE, per germline. CDR3 DNA sequence: TGTGCCAGCAGCGTAGTTACCGGCAGGGGCGCTAGCACAGATACGCAGTATTTT. It codes for CASSVVTGRGASTDTQYF.

This clone has only a few counts. The chain carries TRBV30 and TRBJ2-7; D may be TRBD1 (6 bases). This CDR3 is 12 amino acids long. The germline V gene encodes CDR1 GTSNPN and CDR2 SVGIG (reference sequence). Trimming shortened V by 3 bases and J by 3 bases, and 9 bases separated the two germline ends. The CDR3 bases are TGTGCCTGGAGCCTAGGGGGCTACGAGCAGTACTTC. Its protein is CAWSLGGYEQYF.

This chain uses TRBV10-3 with TRBJ1-2; 8 nucleotides match TRBD1. The V gene end was trimmed by 3 bases and the J gene end by 7 bases; junction bases not matched to a gene: 4. The germline V gene encodes CDR1 ENHRY and CDR2 SYGVKD. The CDR3 has 13 amino acids. The CDR3 is CAISEGTGGGYTF. For the CDR3, the DNA is TGTGCCATCAGTGAAGGGACAGGTGGTGGCTACACCTTC.

The gene calls are TRBV12-5 and TRBJ2-3, with TRBD2 matching over 9 bases. Trimming at V came to 11 bases and at J to 3 bases, leaving 18 bases not matched to a gene. CDR1 and CDR2 from the germline V gene are LGHNT and FRNRAP. This CDR3 has 17 amino acids. The chain's CDR3 is CAPSGERGGLATDTQYF. The CDR3 DNA sequence: TGTGCTCCTAGTGGGGAAAGGGGGGGACTAGCAACAGATACGCAGTATTTT.

This chain uses TRBV11-3 with TRBJ2-3; 12 nucleotides align to TRBD1. The CDR3 has 14 residues. The J segment lost 7 bases and the V segment lost 3 bases, leaving 2 bases of the junction unmatched. Germline CDR1 reads SGHNT; CDR2 reads YENEEA. CDR3 in amino acids: CASSLGQGAYTQYF. CDR3 DNA sequence: TGTGCCAGCAGCTTGGGACAGGGGGCATATACGCAGTATTTT.

The CDR3, as DNA: TGTGCCAGCAGCCGGGGACTAAACTACAATGAGCAGTTCTTC. Amino acids: CASSRGLNYNEQFF. The rearrangement links TRBV5-6 to TRBJ2-1; 7 bases agree with TRBD2. The V gene end was trimmed by 4 bases and the J gene end by 3 bases; junction bases not matched to a gene: 4. The germline V gene has CDR1 SGHDT and CDR2 YYEEEE. This CDR3 is 14 amino acids long. Looking up the rest from reference TRBV5-6 and TRBJ2-1 gives the full variable domain: DAGVTQSPTHLIKTRGQQVTLRCSPKSGHDTVSWYQQALGQGPQFIFQYYEEEERQRGNFPDRFSGHQFPNYSSELNVNALLLGDSALYLCASSRGLNYNEQFFGPGTRLTVL.

In its sample, this clone was seen a few times. The chain joins TRBV4-1 to TRBJ2-2, with 8 bases fitting TRBD2. Germline lookup yields CDR1 MGHRA and CDR2 YSYEKL. Germline trimming cut 4 bases from V and 6 bases from J; bases unmatched to any gene: 10. The CDR3 loop spans 16 amino acids. CDR3 sequence reads: CASSRTGTSVPGELFF. CDR3 nucleotides: TGCGCCAGCAGCCGAACCGGGACTAGTGTCCCCGGGGAGCTGTTTTTT.

The chain has TRBV28 and TRBJ1-2, with a possible D match to TRBD1 (6 bases). In germline, CDR1 is MDHEN, CDR2 SYDVKM. CDR3 size: 12 residues. V dropped 5 bases and J dropped 8 bases, with 12 bases sitting between them. The chain's CDR3 is CASSLGQRGYTF. The CDR3 coding sequence is TGTGCCAGCAGTCTCGGACAGAGGGGCTACACCTTC.

This clone was counted a few times. The rearrangement links TRBV7-2 to TRBJ1-2, with D unresolved. V lost 1 base to trimming and J lost 3 bases, with 9 bases between them. Germline lookup yields CDR1 SGHTA and CDR2 FQGNSA. This CDR3 spans 14 amino acids. CDR3 in amino acids: CASSLDPEDYGYTF. The CDR3 DNA sequence: TGTGCCAGCAGCTTAGATCCAGAGGACTATGGCTACACCTTC.

On this clone itself: This is likely a read error, given that the CDR3 carries no conserved phenylalanine or tryptophan at its end. The J gene is TRBJ1-2, the V gene TRBV13, with D perhaps matching TRBD1 (5 bases). The CDR3 consists of 14 residues. Trimming cost V 5 bases and J 6 bases, with 16 bases left between them. Germline V gives CDR1 PRHDT, CDR2 FYEKMQ (reference sequence). The DNA for the CDR3 is TGTGCCAGCAGCACCGACAGTGCGTGGAATGGCTACACCTTG. Amino acids: CASSTDSAWNGYTL.

The chain links TRBV6-1 to TRBJ2-1; possible D gene TRBD2, 6 bases. There are 15 residues in the CDR3. V was clipped by 6 bases and J by 6 bases, with 18 bases between them. Germline values: CDR1 MNHNS, CDR2 SASEGT. The CDR3 protein is CASRGGWTSSNEQFF. In nucleotides, the CDR3 is TGTGCCAGCAGGGGAGGCTGGACATCATCCAATGAGCAGTTCTTC.

J is TRBJ2-1 and V is TRBV27; D is unresolved. CDR3 size: 13 residues. Germline CDR1 reads MNHEY; CDR2 reads SMNVEV (reference sequence). The V end lost 3 bases, the J end lost 0 bases, and 3 bases lay between the germline ends. CDR3 coding DNA: TGTGCCAGCAGTTTTTACTCCTACAATGAGCAGTTCTTC. It yields the protein CASSFYSYNEQFF.

A word on this clone: The junction departs from the called germline gene at one end, perhaps through a read error. V is TRBV4-2 and J is TRBJ2-3; 11 bases agree with TRBD2. CDR3 length: 17 residues. Germline values: CDR1 LGHNA, CDR2 YNFKEQ. The CDR3 sequence: CDSSHPAGLAVTDTQYF. The CDR3 coding sequence is TGTGACAGCAGCCACCCCGCGGGACTAGCGGTCACAGATACGCAGTATTTT.

The J gene is TRBJ2-4, the V gene TRBV11-2, with D tentatively TRBD2 (5 bases). The CDR3 covers 16 residues. V dropped 7 bases and J dropped 0 bases, with 16 bases sitting between them. Germline V lookup: CDR1 SGHAT, CDR2 FQNNGV. The CDR3, as DNA: TGTGCCAGCACCCGGGCGGGCGGCCTAGCCAAAAACATTCAGTACTTC. It yields the protein CASTRAGGLAKNIQYF.

The chain uses TRBV5-1 and TRBJ2-7; TRBD1 matches at 7 bases. The V gene end was trimmed by 0 bases and the J gene end by 6 bases; junction bases not matched to a gene: 6. Germline-derived CDR1 and CDR2 are SGHRS and YFSETQ. The CDR3 totals 14 residues. CDR3 region: CASSLVGGQGEQYF. CDR3 sequence (DNA): TGCGCCAGCAGCTTGGTAGGGGGCCAGGGCGAGCAGTACTTC.

The chain uses TRBV7-9 and TRBJ2-1; possible D gene TRBD1, 6 bases. The V end was cut by 8 bases, the J end by 2 bases, with 13 bases between. CDR3 length equals 14 residues. Germline V CDR1 and CDR2: SEHNR, FQNEAQ (reference sequence). This CDR3 is CASGVQGTYNEQFF. In nucleotides, the CDR3 is TGTGCCAGCGGCGTACAGGGAACCTACAATGAGCAGTTCTTC.

The chain carries TRBV5-1 and TRBJ1-4, with 8 bases aligning to TRBD1. There are 17 residues in the CDR3. The germline V gene has CDR1 SGHRS and CDR2 YFSETQ. The trim removed 0 bases at V and 5 bases at J, leaving 9 bases unmatched. The CDR3 nucleotides are TGCGCCAGCAGCTTGGCCCAGGGGGCGCGGGGAAATGAAAAACTGTTTTTT. Residues: CASSLAQGARGNEKLFF.

This clone was observed a few times. This rearrangement joins TRBV5-5 to TRBJ2-7; the D gene is possibly TRBD1 (6 bases). The CDR3 contains 14 residues. Germline values: CDR1 SGHKS, CDR2 YYEKEE (reference sequence). V lost 3 bases, J lost 5 bases, and 15 bases lay in between. The CDR3 sequence: CASSSLQGPHEQYF. DNA for the CDR3: TGTGCCAGCAGCTCGCTACAGGGACCCCACGAGCAGTACTTC.

This chain connects TRBV30 to TRBJ2-1; 10 bases match TRBD2. Germline loops: CDR1 GTSNPN, CDR2 SVGIG (reference sequence). V trimming: 5 bases; J trimming: 10 bases; junction bases outside the gene matches: 8. The CDR3 covers 13 residues. The CDR3 DNA follows: TGTGCCTGGGGGCTAGCGGGAGTGGGGGAGCAGTTCTTC. Translating it yields CAWGLAGVGEQFF.

This clone was observed a few times. This chain connects TRBV5-6 to TRBJ1-2; 7 bases agree with TRBD1. The ends lost 2 bases at V and 6 bases at J; junction bases unmatched: 7. From germline, CDR1 is SGHDT and CDR2 YYEEEE. CDR3 size: 14 residues. The CDR3 region is CASSLQGPTHGYTF. CDR3 nucleotide sequence: TGTGCCAGCAGCTTACAGGGGCCCACCCATGGCTACACCTTC.

The CDR3 reads CASSLGQGDGNTIYF. Here the CDR3 DNA reads TGCGCCAGCAGCTTGGGACAGGGGGATGGAAACACCATATATTTT. This chain joins TRBV5-1 and TRBJ1-3, with TRBD1 matching 9 bases. The CDR3 extends over 15 amino acids. V shed 0 bases, J shed 3 bases, and the junction held 1 base outside the gene matches. Looked up from germline, CDR1 is SGHRS and CDR2 is YFSETQ.

V gene TRBV4-1 combines with J gene TRBJ2-6, with D maybe TRBD1 (6 bases). The germline CDR1 and CDR2 sequences are MGHRA and YSYEKL. This CDR3 is built from 15 residues. V was clipped by 4 bases and J by 0 bases, with 7 bases between them. The CDR3 here is CASSLRGSGANVLTF. CDR3 in DNA: TGCGCCAGCAGCCTCAGGGGCTCTGGGGCCAACGTCCTGACTTTC.

The genes are TRBV14 and TRBJ1-2, with a tentative D call TRBD1 (6 bases). The length of the CDR3 is 15 residues. Trimming took 3 bases from V and 7 from J, leaving 18 bases between them. The germline V gene encodes CDR1 SGHDN and CDR2 FVKESK. In DNA form, the CDR3 reads TGTGCCAGCAGCCACCCGGGACGGGACAAAGTTGGCTACACCTTC. Protein: CASSHPGRDKVGYTF.

This rearrangement joins TRBV2 to TRBJ2-1, with 11 bases identical to TRBD2. CDR1 and CDR2 (germline): SNHLY, FYNNEI. With V trimmed by 7 bases and J by 2 bases, 13 bases remained unmatched. The CDR3 is made up of 18 amino acids. In DNA, the CDR3 is TGTGCCAGCATGGGGGGGACTAGCGGCAGTCCAACCTACAATGAGCAGTTCTTC. It codes for CASMGGTSGSPTYNEQFF.

V gene TRBV9 combines with J gene TRBJ2-3; a possible D gene is TRBD1 (6 bases). Germline V gene sequence: CDR1 SGDLS, CDR2 YYNGEE. This CDR3 contains 15 residues. Trimming took 0 bases from V and 0 from J, leaving 8 bases between them. CDR3 bases: TGTGCCAGCAGCGTAGCAGGGGCTAGCACAGATACGCAGTATTTT. Translating gives CASSVAGASTDTQYF.